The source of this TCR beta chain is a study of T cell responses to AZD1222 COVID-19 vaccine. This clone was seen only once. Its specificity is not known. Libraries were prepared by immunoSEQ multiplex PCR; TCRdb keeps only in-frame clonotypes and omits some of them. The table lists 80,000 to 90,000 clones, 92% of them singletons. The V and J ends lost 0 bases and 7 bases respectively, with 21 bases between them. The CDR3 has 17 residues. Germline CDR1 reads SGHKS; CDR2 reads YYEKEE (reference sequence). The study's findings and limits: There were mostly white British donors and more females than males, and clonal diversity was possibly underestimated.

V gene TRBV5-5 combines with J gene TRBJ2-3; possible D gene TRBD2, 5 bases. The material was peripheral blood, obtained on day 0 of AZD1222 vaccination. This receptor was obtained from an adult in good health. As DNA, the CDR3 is TGTGCCAGCAGCTTGGCCGCTTTTCGGAGTTCGGGGAATACGCAGTATTTT. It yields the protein CASSLAAFRSSGNTQYF.